The clone carrying this TCR beta chain was picked up a small number of times. The data originate from a study of T-cell reconstitution after alpha-beta-depleted transplantation in children. Trimming left V 4 bases short and J 4 bases short, with 13 bases between. Germline V lookup: CDR1 PRHDT, CDR2 FYEKMQ (reference sequence). CDR3 length: 14 residues. As it was prepared, the TCRbeta library received unique molecular identifiers. Each CDR3 protein is one row after TCRdb ran MiXCR on the PCR reads. Altogether about 340,000 distinct CDR3 sequences are present, roughly 13% being singletons, with the ten largest covering roughly 4.5%.

This receptor was obtained from a human donor who donated a stem cell graft to a child with Fanconi anemia. The chain recombines TRBV13 with TRBJ2-5; D may be TRBD1 (6 bases). The sample in question was PBMCs, obtained from the stem cell graft. CDR3: CASSSRQAGETQYF. CDR3 in DNA: TGTGCCAGCAGCTCACGACAGGCAGGAGAGACCCAGTACTTC.